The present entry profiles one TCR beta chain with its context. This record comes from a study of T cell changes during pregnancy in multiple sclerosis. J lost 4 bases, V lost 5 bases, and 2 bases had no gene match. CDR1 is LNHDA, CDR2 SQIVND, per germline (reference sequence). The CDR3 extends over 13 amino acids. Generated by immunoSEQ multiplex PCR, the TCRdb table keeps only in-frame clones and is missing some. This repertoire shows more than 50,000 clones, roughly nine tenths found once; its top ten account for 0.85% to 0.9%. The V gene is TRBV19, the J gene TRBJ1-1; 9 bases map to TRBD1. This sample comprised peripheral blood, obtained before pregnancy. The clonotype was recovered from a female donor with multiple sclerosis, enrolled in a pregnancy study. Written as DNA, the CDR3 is TGTGCCAGTAGTGGGGACAGGGCCACTGAAGCTTTCTTT. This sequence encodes CASSGDRATEAFF.